A selection of T cell receptor beta chains follows, all from one sample in a study of shared clonotypes between healthy human individuals. Sequencing was performed with immunoSEQ multiplex PCR; in TCRdb, only in-frame clones are kept and a portion is missing. This sample has approximately 500,000 clones, with approximately 82% found just once. The sequenced sample was PBMCs. All receptors derive from a woman between 40 and 55 years old in good health. Some clones in this sample may be carry-over from other donors' samples. The CDR3 runs from the conserved cysteine through the conserved F or W. A D gene is named only where the DNA matches it firmly. Clone size appears in some rows only: once, few, many, or a class for an expanded clone.

D: NA
size: NA
V: TRBV6-1
J: TRBJ2-1
DNA: TGTGCCAGCAGTGGTGACGGCTCCTACAATGAGCAGTTCTTC
CDR3: CASSGDGSYNEQFF

D: NA
size: NA
V: TRBV6-1
J: TRBJ1-3
DNA: TGTGCCAGCAGGATGAGGGATAGCGCTGGAAACACCATATATTTT
CDR3: CASRMRDSAGNTIYF

D: TRBD1
size: NA
V: TRBV5-1
J: TRBJ1-1
DNA: TGCGCCAGCAGCTTGGGGCAGGGGGCCATGAACACTGAAGCTTTCTTT
CDR3: CASSLGQGAMNTEAFF

D: TRBD1
size: NA
V: TRBV4-1
J: TRBJ1-6
DNA: TGCGCCAGCAGCTACGACAGGGAGATCTATAATTCACCCCTCCACTTT
CDR3: CASSYDREIYNSPLHF

D: TRBD2
size: NA
V: TRBV7-6
J: TRBJ2-3
DNA: TGTGCCAGCAGCCTGAGCGGGAGAGATACGCAGTATTTT
CDR3: CASSLSGRDTQYF

D: TRBD1
size: many
V: TRBV7-2
J: TRBJ1-2
DNA: TGTGCCAGCAGCCTCCAGGACAGGGCGCCCTATGGCTACACCTTC
CDR3: CASSLQDRAPYGYTF

D: TRBD2
size: NA
V: TRBV28
J: TRBJ2-1
DNA: TGTGCCAGCAGTCCCCGGTTCCCCCGGCTAGCGGCATTAAACAATGAGCAGTTCTTC
CDR3: CASSPRFPRLAALNNEQFF

D: NA
size: once
V: TRBV6-1
J: TRBJ1-5
DNA: TGTGCCAGCAGTGAAGCGCTATTCTATAGCAATCAGCCCCAGCATTTT
CDR3: CASSEALFYSNQPQHF

D: TRBD2
size: NA
V: TRBV7-8
J: TRBJ2-5
DNA: TGTGCCAGCAGCTTATCCGTACTAGCGGGAGAAGAGACCCAGTACTTC
CDR3: CASSLSVLAGEETQYF

D: NA
size: few
V: TRBV9
J: TRBJ1-3
DNA: TGTGCCAGCAGCGTAGCAACAGGGAGCTCTGGAAACACCATATATTTT
CDR3: CASSVATGSSGNTIYF

D: NA
size: NA
V: TRBV2
J: TRBJ2-3
DNA: TGTGCCAGCAGTGACCCGATAAGAGATACGCAGTATTTT
CDR3: CASSDPIRDTQYF

D: NA
size: NA
V: TRBV27
J: TRBJ2-1
DNA: TGTGCCAGCAGTAGTCTAGACAATGAGCAGTTCTTC
CDR3: CASSSLDNEQFF

D: TRBD1
size: NA
V: TRBV6-5
J: TRBJ1-1
DNA: TGTGCCAGCAGTTACTCCGGGGACAGGGCCACTGAAGCTTTCTTT
CDR3: CASSYSGDRATEAFF

D: TRBD2
size: NA
V: TRBV7-3
J: TRBJ2-7
DNA: TGTGCCAGCAGCCCCCGGGCTCTAGCGGGAGTTAGGGAGCAGTACTTC
CDR3: CASSPRALAGVREQYF

D: TRBD2
size: NA
V: TRBV7-6
J: TRBJ2-7
DNA: TGTGCCAGCAGCTTAGGACTAGCGAGGAACTCCTACGAGCAGTACTTC
CDR3: CASSLGLARNSYEQYF

D: NA
size: NA
V: TRBV30
J: TRBJ2-3
DNA: TGTGCCTGGAGTGTAGCTGGGGATACGCAGTATTTT
CDR3: CAWSVAGDTQYF

D: NA
size: NA
V: TRBV11-2
J: TRBJ2-2
DNA: TGTGCCAGCAGCTTAAATACTCTTACCGGGGAGCTGTTTTTT
CDR3: CASSLNTLTGELFF

D: NA
size: NA
V: TRBV7-8
J: TRBJ2-7
DNA: TGTGCCAGCAGCCCAACCCCTTTAACAGCCTACGAGCAGTACTTC
CDR3: CASSPTPLTAYEQYF

D: NA
size: NA
V: TRBV29-1
J: TRBJ2-7
DNA: TGCAGCGTGAGGATGAGCTCCTACGAGCAGTACTTC
CDR3: CSVRMSSYEQYF

D: NA
size: few
V: TRBV18
J: TRBJ2-2
DNA: TGTGCCAGCTCAACCCAGGGTAGCGTTAACACCGGGGAGCTGTTTTTT
CDR3: CASSTQGSVNTGELFF

D: NA
size: NA
V: TRBV6-5
J: TRBJ1-6
DNA: TGTGCCAGCAGTTACAGGGGATCACCCCTCCACTTT
CDR3: CASSYRGSPLHF

D: TRBD2
size: NA
V: TRBV5-1
J: TRBJ2-3
DNA: TGCGCCAGCAGCTTGGGACTAGCGGGAGGGGATACGCAGTATTTT
CDR3: CASSLGLAGGDTQYF